These 23 T cell receptor beta chains were sequenced from one sample in a study of CD8+CD57+ T cells in acquired aplastic anemia. Previously, flow cytometry had revealed CD8+CD57+ cell expansion in the patients chosen for sequencing. Genomic DNA templated the TCR beta VDJ and CDR3 profiling. MiXCR, applied by TCRdb to the reads, yields one record per CDR3 protein. The table lists some 200,000 distinct CDR3 sequences, roughly two thirds of them singletons. Input material: sorted CD4+, CD8+, or CD8+CD57+ T cells (not recorded which) from PBMCs. These receptor sequences come from a human donor with aplastic anemia.

This clonotype showed up just a few times. This sequence joins TRBV19 and TRBJ2-7; D is possibly TRBD1 or TRBD2 (5 bases each). Trimming took 6 bases from V and 1 from J, leaving 13 bases between them. CDR1 LNHDA and CDR2 SQIVND come from the germline V gene (reference sequence). The CDR3 sequence is 14 residues long. CDR3 DNA: TGTGCCAGTAGCTCGAGGGACGGTTCCTACGAGCAGTACTTC. Protein sequence: CASSSRDGSYEQYF.

The chain links TRBV20-1 to TRBJ1-2; a possible D gene is TRBD1 (5 bases). CDR1 is DFQATT, CDR2 SNEGSKA, per germline (reference sequence). V was trimmed by 7 bases and J by 7 bases, leaving 13 bases between them. There are 11 residues in the CDR3. CDR3 sequence: CSVVGAGGYTF. The CDR3 nucleotides read TGCAGTGTTGTAGGGGCTGGTGGCTACACCTTC.

A few counts support this clonotype. The chain couples TRBV7-9 to TRBJ2-1; D call uncertain. Germline-derived CDR1 and CDR2 are SEHNR and FQNEAQ (reference sequence). The CDR3 has 12 amino acids. V lost 5 bases to trimming and J lost 8 bases, with 10 bases between them. The CDR3 spells CASSARPDEQFF. The CDR3 DNA reads TGTGCCAGCAGCGCCCGACCGGATGAGCAGTTCTTC.

J is TRBJ2-7 and V is TRBV11-3; 13 bases are a match to TRBD2. Trimming removed 1 base from V and 6 bases from J; junction bases left unmatched: 6. The CDR3 runs 16 residues. Germline loops: CDR1 SGHNT, CDR2 YENEEA. For the CDR3, the DNA is TGTGCCAGCAGCTTAGTCCCAGGACTAGCGGGAGTCGAGCAGTACTTC. This encodes CASSLVPGLAGVEQYF.

The chain carries TRBV7-6 and TRBJ2-7; D possibly matches TRBD1 or TRBD2 (5 bases each). The V gene's germline CDR1 is SGHVS and CDR2 FNYEAQ. The CDR3 contains 13 residues. The V gene lost 1 base and the J gene lost 6 bases, with 10 bases spanning the gap. CDR3 nucleotides: TGTGCCAGCAGCTTAGGTAGAGGGACCGAGCAGTACTTC. Encoded protein: CASSLGRGTEQYF.

This clonotype was detected only a few times. This chain uses TRBV2 with TRBJ1-6; 7 positions match TRBD1. This CDR3 is built from 14 residues. V shed 8 bases, J shed 5 bases, and the junction held 6 bases outside the gene matches. Germline assignment: CDR1 SNHLY and CDR2 FYNNEI. CDR3 sequence (DNA): TGTGCCAGCGGCTCCGGGACAGATAATTCACCCCTCCACTTT. This sequence encodes CASGSGTDNSPLHF.

This clonotype appeared many times. The chain carries TRBV6-5 and TRBJ1-3; TRBD1 aligns across 8 bases. V lost 6 bases to trimming and J lost 0 bases; unmatched junction nucleotides: 10. Looked up from germline, CDR1 is MNHEY and CDR2 is SVGAGI. The CDR3 has 17 amino acids. CDR3 sequence (DNA): TGTGCCAGCAGCCTCATCAGGGGGCCCATCTCTGGAAACACCATATATTTT. As protein: CASSLIRGPISGNTIYF.

The rearrangement links TRBV6-4 to TRBJ2-6; no reliable D call. The CDR3 runs 14 residues. V lost 5 bases, J lost 3 bases, and 8 bases lay in between. The V gene's germline CDR1 is MRHNA and CDR2 SNTAGT. CDR3 in DNA: TGTGCCAGCAGTCTAGTTGGTGGGGCCAACGTCCTGACTTTC. This codes for CASSLVGGANVLTF.

The chain uses TRBV5-1 and TRBJ1-1, with TRBD1 identical over 7 bases. Looked up from germline, CDR1 is SGHRS and CDR2 is YFSETQ. The CDR3 sequence is 15 residues long. The ends lost 3 bases at V and 0 bases at J; junction bases unmatched: 5. The CDR3 DNA is TGCGCCAGCAGCTCTAAAACAGGGGTGAACACTGAAGCTTTCTTT. Translating it yields CASSSKTGVNTEAFF.

This clonotype was recorded a few times. V gene TRBV20-1 combines with J gene TRBJ2-7; tentative D call: TRBD2 (5 bases). Germline CDR1 DFQATT, CDR2 SNEGSKA (reference sequence). The V and J ends lost 1 base and 2 bases respectively, with 12 bases between them. This CDR3 contains 14 residues. CDR3 bases: TGCAGTGCTAGAGTCGCGGGTACTACCTACGAGCAGTACTTC. This encodes CSARVAGTTYEQYF.

The rearrangement joins TRBV7-2 to TRBJ2-7, with D tentatively TRBD2 (6 bases). The CDR3 runs 15 residues. Germline V CDR1 and CDR2: SGHTA, FQGNSA. V was cut by 5 bases and J by 2 bases, with 16 bases left in between. CDR3 coding DNA: TGTGCCAGCAGCCAACTAGCTTTACTTACCTACGAGCAGTACTTC. Protein sequence: CASSQLALLTYEQYF.

The chain combines TRBV14 with TRBJ2-5, with TRBD1 matching 9 bases. The CDR3 contains 15 residues. From germline, CDR1 is SGHDN and CDR2 FVKESK. The V gene end was trimmed by 3 bases and the J gene end by 8 bases; junction bases not matched to a gene: 10. Here the CDR3 DNA reads TGTGCCAGCAGCCACCTCGGGACAGGGTCAGGTACCCAGTACTTC. Amino acid sequence: CASSHLGTGSGTQYF.

Turning to this clonotype: No conserved phenylalanine or tryptophan is present at the end of the CDR3, so a read error is the likely explanation. The DNA is left out, because the CDR3 cannot be placed on it with certainty; the CDR3 is given as TCRdb lists it. V gene TRBV5-1 combines with J gene TRBJ2-2; TRBD1, the table's D call, lacks a check against the DNA. 14 amino acids form the CDR3, both terminal residues included. The V gene's germline CDR1 is SGHRS and CDR2 YFSETQ. The CDR3: CASSSGTEDRGAVV.

J is TRBJ2-3 and V is TRBV5-1; 16 bases line up with TRBD2. The CDR3 is 16 amino acids. The germline V gene encodes CDR1 SGHRS and CDR2 YFSETQ. V lost 6 bases to trimming and J lost 12 bases; unmatched junction nucleotides: 13. The CDR3 protein is CASNVGTSGGDDAQYF. In nucleotides, the CDR3 is TGCGCCAGCAATGTGGGGACTAGCGGGGGGGACGATGCCCAGTATTTT.

This clonotype was counted many times. The chain is built from TRBV6-5 and TRBJ2-7, with D perhaps matching TRBD1 (5 bases). Germline CDR1 and CDR2: MNHEY and SVGAGI. V shed 3 bases and J shed 2 bases, with 17 bases lying between them. The CDR3 covers 16 residues. CDR3 bases: TGTGCCAGCAGTTATCGGTCGGCAGGGTGGGCCTACGAGCAGTACTTC. Translation gives CASSYRSAGWAYEQYF.

The genes are TRBV7-9 and TRBJ2-3; 9 bases are a match to TRBD2. The CDR3 length is 17 residues. The V segment lost 4 bases and the J segment 0 bases; nucleotides outside the gene matches: 8. Per germline, CDR1 SEHNR and CDR2 FQNEAQ (reference sequence). CDR3 sequence: CASSSYTTSGSTDTQYF. The CDR3 DNA is TGTGCCAGCAGCTCATACACGACTAGCGGCAGCACAGATACGCAGTATTTT.

As to this clonotype: One end of the junction does not line up with germline, which may come from a read error. The chain has TRBV24-1 and TRBJ1-1; possibly TRBD1 for D (5 bases). The CDR3 covers 15 residues. Germline-derived CDR1 and CDR2 are KGHDR and SFDVKD. In DNA, the CDR3 is TGTGCCACCAGTGATTTGGGGGGGGGAGTCGCTGAAGCTTTCTTC. As protein: CATSDLGGGVAEAFF.

This clonotype was counted ten times or more. This rearrangement joins TRBV7-8 to TRBJ1-1; D possibly corresponds to TRBD1 (6 bases). CDR1 is SGHVS and CDR2 is FQNEAQ in the germline V gene. Deletions cut 0 bases from V and 5 bases from J, with 16 bases between. The CDR3 totals 16 residues. The CDR3: CASSLAPNRVETEAFF. CDR3 DNA: TGTGCCAGCAGCTTAGCCCCTAACAGGGTGGAGACTGAAGCTTTCTTT.

This chain uses TRBV7-2 with TRBJ1-5; D uncertain. V was shortened by 0 bases and J by 3 bases, with 0 bases between the two germline ends. Germline V gene lookup returns CDR1 SGHTA and CDR2 FQGNSA. The CDR3 is made up of 12 amino acids. CDR3 loop: CASSLANQPQHF. CDR3 in DNA: TGTGCCAGCAGCTTAGCCAATCAGCCCCAGCATTTT.

The V gene is TRBV7-9, the J gene TRBJ1-2; 9 positions agree with TRBD1. Germline V gene lookup returns CDR1 SEHNR and CDR2 FQNEAQ (reference sequence). This CDR3 contains 14 residues. V lost 1 base to trimming and J lost 7 bases; unmatched junction nucleotides: 4. The CDR3 reads CASSLVTGGVGYTF. The CDR3 coding sequence is TGTGCCAGCAGCTTAGTCACAGGGGGCGTTGGCTACACCTTC.

CDR3 in amino acids: CSARGDRGILEELFF. The CDR3 DNA reads as TGCAGTGCTAGAGGGGACAGGGGGATTCTAGAGGAGCTGTTTTTT. This chain links TRBV20-1 with TRBJ2-2, with 11 bases that match TRBD1. The CDR3 totals 15 residues. The germline CDR1 and CDR2 sequences are DFQATT and SNEGSKA (reference sequence). Trimming removed 1 base from V and 10 bases from J; junction bases left unmatched: 8.

The V gene is TRBV7-9, the J gene TRBJ2-7, with TRBD2 identical over 8 bases. The CDR3 has 16 amino acids. The trim removed 2 bases at V and 3 bases at J, leaving 9 bases unmatched. CDR1 is SEHNR, CDR2 FQNEAQ, per germline (reference sequence). The CDR3, as DNA: TGTGCCAGCAGCTTATCTTCACGGGGGGGGAACTACGAGCAGTACTTC. Translating gives CASSLSSRGGNYEQYF.

This rearrangement joins TRBV7-8 to TRBJ1-2; 9 bases match TRBD1. J gave up 7 bases and V 1 base, and 4 bases lay outside the gene matches. Germline V gene sequence: CDR1 SGHVS, CDR2 FQNEAQ. The CDR3 has 14 residues. The CDR3 DNA reads TGTGCCAGCAGCTTAGTCCGGACAGGGGCTGGCTACACCTTC. Its translation: CASSLVRTGAGYTF.